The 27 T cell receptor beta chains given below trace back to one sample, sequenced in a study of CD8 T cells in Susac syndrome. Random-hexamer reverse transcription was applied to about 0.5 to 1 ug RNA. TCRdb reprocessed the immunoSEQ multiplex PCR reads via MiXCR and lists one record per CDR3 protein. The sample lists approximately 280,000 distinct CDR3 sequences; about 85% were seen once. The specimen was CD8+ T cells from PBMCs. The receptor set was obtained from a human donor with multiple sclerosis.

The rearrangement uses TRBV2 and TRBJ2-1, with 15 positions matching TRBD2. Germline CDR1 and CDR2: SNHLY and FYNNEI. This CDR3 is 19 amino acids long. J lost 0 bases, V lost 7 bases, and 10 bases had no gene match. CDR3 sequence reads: CASTGGTSGRTSSYNEQFF. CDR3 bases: TGTGCCAGCACCGGAGGGACTAGCGGGAGGACTAGCTCCTACAATGAGCAGTTCTTC.

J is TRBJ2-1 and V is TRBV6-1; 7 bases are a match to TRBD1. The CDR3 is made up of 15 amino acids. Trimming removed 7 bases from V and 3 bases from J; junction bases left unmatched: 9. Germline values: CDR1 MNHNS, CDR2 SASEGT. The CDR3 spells CASTALTGNYNEQFF. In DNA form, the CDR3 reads TGTGCCAGCACGGCCTTGACAGGGAACTACAATGAGCAGTTCTTC.

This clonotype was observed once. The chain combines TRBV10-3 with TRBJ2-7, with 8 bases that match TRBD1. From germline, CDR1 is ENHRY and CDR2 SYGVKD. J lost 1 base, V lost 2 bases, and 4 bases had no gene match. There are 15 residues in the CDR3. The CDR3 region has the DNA TGTGCCATCAGTGAGGCAGGGGGCCCGTCCTACGAGCAGTACTTC. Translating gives CAISEAGGPSYEQYF.

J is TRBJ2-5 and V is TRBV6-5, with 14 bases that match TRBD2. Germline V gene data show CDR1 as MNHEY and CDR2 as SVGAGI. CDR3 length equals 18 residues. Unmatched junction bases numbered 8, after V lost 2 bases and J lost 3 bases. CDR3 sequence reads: CASSYTKTGLAGEETQYF. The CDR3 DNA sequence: TGTGCCAGCAGTTACACAAAAACGGGACTAGCGGGAGAAGAGACCCAGTACTTC.

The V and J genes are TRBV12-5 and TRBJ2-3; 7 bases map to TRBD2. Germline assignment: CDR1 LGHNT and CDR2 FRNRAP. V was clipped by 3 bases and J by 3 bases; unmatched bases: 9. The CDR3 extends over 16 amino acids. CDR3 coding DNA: TGTGCTAGTGGTTTCGACAGCGGGGTGCGGACAGATACGCAGTATTTT. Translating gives CASGFDSGVRTDTQYF.

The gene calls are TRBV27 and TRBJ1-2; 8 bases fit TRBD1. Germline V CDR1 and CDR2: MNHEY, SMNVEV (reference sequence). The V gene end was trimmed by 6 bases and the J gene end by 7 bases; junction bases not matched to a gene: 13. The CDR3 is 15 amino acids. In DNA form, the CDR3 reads TGTGCCAGCAGGTATACAGGGGGATACAGTGGTGGCTACACCTTC. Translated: CASRYTGGYSGGYTF.

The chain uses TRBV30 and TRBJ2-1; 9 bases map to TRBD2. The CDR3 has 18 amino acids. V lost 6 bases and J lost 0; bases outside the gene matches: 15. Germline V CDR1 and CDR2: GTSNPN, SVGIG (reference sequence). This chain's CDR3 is CACSMYLAGAGSYNEQFF. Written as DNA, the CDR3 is TGTGCCTGTTCTATGTACTTAGCGGGAGCGGGCTCCTACAATGAGCAGTTCTTC. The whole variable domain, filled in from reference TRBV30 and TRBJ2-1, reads SQTIHQWPATLVQPVGSPLSLECTVEGTSNPNLYWYRQAAGRGLQLLFYSVGIGQISSEVPQNLSASRPQDRQFILSSKKLLLSDSGFYLCACSMYLAGAGSYNEQFFGPGTRLTVL.

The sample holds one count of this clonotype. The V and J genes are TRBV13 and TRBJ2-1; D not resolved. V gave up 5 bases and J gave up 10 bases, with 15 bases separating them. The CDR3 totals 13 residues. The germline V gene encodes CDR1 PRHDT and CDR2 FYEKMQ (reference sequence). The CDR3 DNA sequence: TGTGCCAGCAGCCTCCTCCCATCGGACGAGCAGTTCTTC. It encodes CASSLLPSDEQFF.

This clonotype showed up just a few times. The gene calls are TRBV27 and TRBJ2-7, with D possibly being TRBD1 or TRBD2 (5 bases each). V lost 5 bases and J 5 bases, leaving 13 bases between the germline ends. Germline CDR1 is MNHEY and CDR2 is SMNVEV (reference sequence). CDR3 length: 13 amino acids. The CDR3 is CASSRPRGHEQYF. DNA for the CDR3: TGTGCCAGCAGTCGGCCCCGGGGCCACGAGCAGTACTTC.

DNA for the CDR3: TGTGCCAGCAGCTCCCGACTAGCGGGAGCCCAGAACACCGGGGAGCTGTTTTTT. Translated, it gives CASSSRLAGAQNTGELFF. V gene TRBV7-8 combines with J gene TRBJ2-2; TRBD2 matches at 12 bases. CDR1 and CDR2 from the germline V gene are SGHVS and FQNEAQ. The V segment lost 4 bases and the J segment 1 base; nucleotides outside the gene matches: 7. CDR3 length equals 18 residues.

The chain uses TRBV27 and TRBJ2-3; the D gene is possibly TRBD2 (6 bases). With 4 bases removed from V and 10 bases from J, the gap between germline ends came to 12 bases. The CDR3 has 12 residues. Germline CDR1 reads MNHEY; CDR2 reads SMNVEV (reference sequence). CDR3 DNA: TGTGCCAGCAGTTCCCCGGGGGTTGCGCAGTATTTT. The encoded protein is CASSSPGVAQYF.

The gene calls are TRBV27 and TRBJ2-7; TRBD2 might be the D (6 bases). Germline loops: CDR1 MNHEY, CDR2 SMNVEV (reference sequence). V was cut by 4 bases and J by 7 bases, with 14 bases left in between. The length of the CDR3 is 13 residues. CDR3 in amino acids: CASSYGRGAEQYF. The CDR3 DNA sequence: TGTGCCAGCAGTTACGGGAGAGGAGCGGAGCAGTACTTC.

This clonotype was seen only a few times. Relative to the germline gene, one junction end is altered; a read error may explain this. CDR3 bases: TGTGCTAGCAGTTTCCCAGACTTGGAAGAGACCCAGTACTTC. It encodes CASSFPDLEETQYF. V usage is TRBV28 and J usage is TRBJ2-5, with unresolved D. Germline loops: CDR1 MDHEN, CDR2 SYDVKM. The CDR3 is made up of 14 amino acids.

The CDR3 DNA follows: TGTGCCAGCAGTCTGACAGAGTCCGGGGAGCTGTTTTTT. Its protein product is CASSLTESGELFF. The rearrangement uses TRBV12-3 or TRBV12-4 and TRBJ2-2, with a weak D call TRBD1 (5 bases). The CDR3 extends over 13 amino acids. Trimming shortened V by 5 bases and J by 6 bases, and 10 bases separated the two germline ends.

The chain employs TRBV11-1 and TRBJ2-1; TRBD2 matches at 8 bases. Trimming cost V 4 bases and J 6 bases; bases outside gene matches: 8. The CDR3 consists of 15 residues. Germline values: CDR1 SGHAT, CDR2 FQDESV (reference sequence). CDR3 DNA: TGTGCCAGCAGCTACGTAGCGGGACGGGGCAATGAGCAGTTCTTC. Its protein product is CASSYVAGRGNEQFF.

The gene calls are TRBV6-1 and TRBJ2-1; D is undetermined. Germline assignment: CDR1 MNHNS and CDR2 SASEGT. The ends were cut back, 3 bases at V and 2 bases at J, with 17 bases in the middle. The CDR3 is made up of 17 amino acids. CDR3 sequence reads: CASSEDLRSEAYNEQFF. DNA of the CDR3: TGTGCCAGCAGTGAGGATTTGAGGTCAGAGGCCTACAATGAGCAGTTCTTC.

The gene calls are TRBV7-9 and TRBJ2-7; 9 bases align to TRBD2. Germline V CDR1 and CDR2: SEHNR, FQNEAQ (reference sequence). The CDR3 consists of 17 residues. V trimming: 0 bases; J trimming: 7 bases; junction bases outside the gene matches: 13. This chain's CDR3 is CASSLATSGWGKVEQYF. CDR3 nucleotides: TGTGCCAGCAGCTTAGCGACTAGCGGATGGGGTAAGGTAGAGCAGTACTTC.

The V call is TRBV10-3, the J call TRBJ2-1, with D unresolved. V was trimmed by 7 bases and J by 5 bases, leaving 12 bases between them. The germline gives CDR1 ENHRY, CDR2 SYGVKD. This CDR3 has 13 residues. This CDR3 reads CAITTSPDNEQFF. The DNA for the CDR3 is TGTGCCATCACCACGAGTCCGGACAATGAGCAGTTCTTC.

The CDR3 DNA follows: TGCAGTGTGGGGGGAGGGCTTGAGCAGTTCTTC. As protein: CSVGGGLEQFF. The chain has TRBV20-1 and TRBJ2-1, with TRBD2 identical over 7 bases. Germline lookup yields CDR1 DFQATT and CDR2 SNEGSKA (reference sequence). Trimming cost V 7 bases and J 9 bases; bases outside gene matches: 6. The CDR3 sequence is 11 residues long.

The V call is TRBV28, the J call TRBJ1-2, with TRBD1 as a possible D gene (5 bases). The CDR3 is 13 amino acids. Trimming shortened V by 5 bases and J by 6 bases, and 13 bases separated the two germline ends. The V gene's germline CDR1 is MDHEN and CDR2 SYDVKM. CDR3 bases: TGTGCCAGCAGTCCAGGGATGAATAATGGCTACACCTTC. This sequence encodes CASSPGMNNGYTF.

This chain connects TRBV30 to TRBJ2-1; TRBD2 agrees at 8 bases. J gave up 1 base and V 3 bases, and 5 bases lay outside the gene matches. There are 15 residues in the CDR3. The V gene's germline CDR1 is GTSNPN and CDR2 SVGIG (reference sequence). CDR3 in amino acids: CAWSLERESYNEQFF. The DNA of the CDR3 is TGTGCCTGGAGCCTAGAGCGGGAGTCCTACAATGAGCAGTTCTTC.

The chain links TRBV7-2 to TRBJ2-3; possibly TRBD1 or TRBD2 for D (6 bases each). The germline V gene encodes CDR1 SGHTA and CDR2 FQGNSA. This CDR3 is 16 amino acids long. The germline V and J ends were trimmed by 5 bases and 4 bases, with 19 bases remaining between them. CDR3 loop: CASSGYWRGAPDTQYF. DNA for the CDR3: TGTGCCAGCAGCGGCTACTGGAGGGGGGCCCCAGATACGCAGTATTTT.

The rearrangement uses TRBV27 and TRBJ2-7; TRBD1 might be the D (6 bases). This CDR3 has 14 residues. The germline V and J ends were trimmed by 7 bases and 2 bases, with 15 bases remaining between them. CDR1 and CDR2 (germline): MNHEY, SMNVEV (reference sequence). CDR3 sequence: CASTPTGAAYEQYF. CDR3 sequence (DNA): TGTGCCAGCACCCCGACAGGCGCCGCCTACGAGCAGTACTTC.

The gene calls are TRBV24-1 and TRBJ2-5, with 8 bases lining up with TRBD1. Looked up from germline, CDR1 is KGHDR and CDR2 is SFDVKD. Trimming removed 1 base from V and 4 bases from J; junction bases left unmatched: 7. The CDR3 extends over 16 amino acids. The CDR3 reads CATSDFLPGQAETQYF. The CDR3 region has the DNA TGTGCCACCAGTGATTTTTTACCGGGACAGGCAGAGACCCAGTACTTC.

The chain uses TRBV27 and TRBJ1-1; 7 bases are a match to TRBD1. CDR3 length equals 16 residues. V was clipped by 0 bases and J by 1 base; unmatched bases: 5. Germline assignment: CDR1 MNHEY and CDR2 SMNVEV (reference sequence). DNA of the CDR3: TGTGCCAGCAGTTTATCTCCAGGGACAGCGAACACTGAAGCTTTCTTT. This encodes CASSLSPGTANTEAFF.

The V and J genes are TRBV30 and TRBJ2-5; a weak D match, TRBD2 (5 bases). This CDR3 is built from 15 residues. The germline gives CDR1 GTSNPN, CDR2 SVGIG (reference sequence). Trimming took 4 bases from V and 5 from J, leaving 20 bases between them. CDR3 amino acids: CAWTRAAGWTETQYF. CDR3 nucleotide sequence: TGTGCCTGGACTAGAGCGGCGGGCTGGACGGAGACCCAGTACTTC.

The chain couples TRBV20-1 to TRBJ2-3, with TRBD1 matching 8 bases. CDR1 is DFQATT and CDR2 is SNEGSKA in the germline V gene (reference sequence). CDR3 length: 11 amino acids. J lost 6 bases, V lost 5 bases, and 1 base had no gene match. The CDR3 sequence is CSAWTGDTQYF. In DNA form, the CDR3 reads TGCAGTGCTTGGACAGGGGATACGCAGTATTTT.